The 9 T cell receptor beta chains below all came from one sample that was sequenced in a study. A single record per CDR3 protein comes from TCRdb applying MiXCR to the 5' RACE reads. The table includes about 42,000 distinct CDR3 sequences, about 20% detected once. Treg sorting used a CD4+CD25+CD127-/low gate. The sequencing sample was made of Tregs sorted from blood. These TCRs come from a female donor with breast cancer.

A few counts support this clonotype. The V call is TRBV3-1, the J call TRBJ1-1; weak D call: TRBD1 (6 bases). CDR3 length: 12 residues. V dropped 4 bases and J dropped 8 bases, with 11 bases sitting between them. The germline gives CDR1 LGHDT, CDR2 YNNKEL (reference sequence). The CDR3 DNA follows: TGTGCCAGCAGCCCAAACAGGGCCGAAGCTTTCTTT. It yields the protein CASSPNRAEAFF. Drawing the rest from reference TRBV3-1 and TRBJ1-1, the complete variable domain is DTAVSQTPKYLVTQMGNDKSIKCEQNLGHDTMYWYKQDSKKFLKIMFSYNNKELIINETVPNRFSPKSPDKAHLNLHINSLELGDSAVYFCASSPNRAEAFFGQGTRLTVV.

This clonotype was seen a few times. The rearrangement links TRBV25-1 to TRBJ2-3; 10 nucleotides match TRBD1. The V gene end was trimmed by 10 bases and the J gene end by 6 bases; junction bases not matched to a gene: 10. Germline CDR1 and CDR2: MGHDK and SYGVNS. This CDR3 is built from 14 residues. CDR3 amino acids: CATSRQGAEDTQYF. The CDR3 nucleotides read TGTGCCACTAGTAGACAGGGGGCCGAGGATACGCAGTATTTT.

This clonotype has ten or more counts. The genes are TRBV20-1 and TRBJ2-1, with TRBD1 matching 7 bases. Germline V gene lookup returns CDR1 DFQATT and CDR2 SNEGSKA (reference sequence). The V segment lost 0 bases and the J segment 4 bases; nucleotides outside the gene matches: 9. The CDR3 covers 16 residues. CDR3 in amino acids: CSARDLEGASYNEQFF. The CDR3 nucleotides are TGCAGTGCTAGAGATCTTGAGGGGGCTTCATACAATGAGCAGTTCTTC.

Note on this clonotype: The junction departs from germline at one end; a sequencing error may be responsible. The J gene is TRBJ1-2, the V gene TRBV29-1, with TRBD1 matching 7 bases. The germline CDR1 and CDR2 sequences are SQVTM and ANQGSEA. This CDR3 region has 11 residues. In DNA form, the CDR3 reads TGCAGCGTGCAGGGGGGGTATGGCTACGCCTTC. Translated: CSVQGGYGYAF.

Comments on this clonotype: A much larger clonotype is one base distant, so this may be a read error. The chain employs TRBV12-3 or TRBV12-4 and TRBJ1-1, with D maybe TRBD1 (6 bases). The CDR3 covers 13 residues. CDR3 DNA sequence: TGTGCCGGCAGTGCGGATGGGGGGGCGCGAGCTTTCTTT. Translation gives CAGSADGGARAFF.

The chain uses TRBV5-1 and TRBJ1-6; tentatively, D is TRBD1 (5 bases). Trimming removed 5 bases at V and 0 bases at J, with 15 bases between. The germline CDR1 and CDR2 sequences are SGHRS and YFSETQ. The CDR3 contains 17 residues. The CDR3 DNA reads as TGCGCCAGCAGATCCGGGACGGCGAGCTCCTATAATTCACCCCTCCACTTT. Amino acids: CASRSGTASSYNSPLHF.

CDR3 DNA: TGCAGTGCTAGAGATAGCGGGAGGTTGAATGGGCAGTACTTC. Translated: CSARDSGRLNGQYF. The V and J genes are TRBV20-1 and TRBJ2-1; 10 nucleotides align to TRBD2. The last part of the DNA fits TRBJ2-7 better; the J call may be wrong. CDR1 DFQATT and CDR2 SNEGSKA come from the germline V gene (reference sequence). The CDR3 totals 14 residues.

The chain combines TRBV20-1 with TRBJ2-7; TRBD2 matches at 7 bases. Germline V gene sequence: CDR1 DFQATT, CDR2 SNEGSKA (reference sequence). This CDR3 comprises 16 residues. The V and J ends lost 2 bases and 7 bases, in that order; junction bases with no gene match: 17. The CDR3 coding sequence is TGCAGTGCTAGATCGGTTGCGGGGAGGGATGGTTGGGAGCAGTACTTC. It encodes CSARSVAGRDGWEQYF.

This clonotype has just a few counts. The chain carries TRBV13 and TRBJ2-5; D is uncertain. The CDR3 length is 11 residues. Germline V CDR1 and CDR2: PRHDT, FYEKMQ (reference sequence). Trimming cost V 3 bases and J 1 base, with 0 bases left between them. The CDR3 here is CASSFQETQYF. As DNA, the CDR3 is TGTGCCAGCAGCTTCCAAGAGACCCAGTACTTC.